Only a few counts were recorded for the clone carrying this T cell receptor beta chain. This entry is derived from a study of neoadjuvant anti-PD-1 for oral cavity cancer. The patients had HPV-negative, locally advanced oral cavity squamous cell carcinoma. Sequenced by immunoSEQ multiplex PCR; TCRdb stores in-frame clones only, minus some. The table records about 72,000 clones, more than 70% of them present only once. The germline CDR1 and CDR2 sequences are SGHKS and YYEKEE (reference sequence). With 1 base removed from V and 0 bases from J, the gap between germline ends came to 8 bases. This CDR3 is 15 amino acids long.

The sequence came from a person between 35 and 79 years old with oral cavity squamous cell carcinoma. This chain uses TRBV5-5 with TRBJ1-3; maybe TRBD1 (6 bases). Material: PBMCs, obtained before nivolumab (anti-PD-1) treatment. The CDR3 spells CASSLQGYSGNTIYF. The DNA of the CDR3 is TGTGCCAGCAGCTTGCAGGGGTACTCTGGAAACACCATATATTTT. The variable domain in full, completed from reference TRBV5-5 and TRBJ1-3, reads DAGVTQSPTHLIKTRGQQVTLRCSPISGHKSVSWYQQVLGQGPQFIFQYYEKEERGRGNFPDRFSARQFPNYSSELNVNALLLGDSALYLCASSLQGYSGNTIYFGEGSWLTVV.